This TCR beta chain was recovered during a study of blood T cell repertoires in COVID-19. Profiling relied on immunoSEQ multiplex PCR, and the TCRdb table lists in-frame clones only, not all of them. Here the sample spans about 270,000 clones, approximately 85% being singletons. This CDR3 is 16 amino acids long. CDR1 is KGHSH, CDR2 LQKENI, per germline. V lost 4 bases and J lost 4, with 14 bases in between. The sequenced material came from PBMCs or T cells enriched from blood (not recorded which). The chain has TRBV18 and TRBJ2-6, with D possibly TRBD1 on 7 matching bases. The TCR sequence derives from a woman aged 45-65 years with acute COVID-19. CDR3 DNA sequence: TGTGCCAGCTCACTTCTCAGGGGGGACGGGGCCAACGTCCTGACTTTC. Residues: CASSLLRGDGANVLTF.